The 18 T cell receptor beta chains listed next were all sequenced from one sample in a study of blood T cell repertoires in COVID-19. Some clones are missing from TCRdb's copy, which holds only in-frame ones; the method was immunoSEQ multiplex PCR. Altogether a few hundred thousand clones are present, around 92% being singletons, with the ten largest covering 2.5% to 3.5%. Material: PBMCs or T cells enriched from blood (not recorded which). Receptors originate from a woman between 45 and 65 years old who had been exposed to COVID-19.

The J gene is TRBJ1-1, the V gene TRBV4-2; D is perhaps TRBD1 (5 bases). Germline-derived CDR1 and CDR2 are LGHNA and YNFKEQ. Deletions cut 0 bases from V and 6 bases from J, with 14 bases between. CDR3 length equals 15 residues. The CDR3 sequence is CASSQDQGGKAEAFF. For the CDR3, the DNA is TGTGCCAGCAGCCAAGACCAGGGAGGTAAAGCTGAAGCTTTCTTT.

As regards this clone: The same CDR3 can be traced to other DNA sequences in this sample. The chain links TRBV10-3 to TRBJ1-3, with D tentatively TRBD1 (6 bases). The CDR3 loop spans 15 amino acids. The V end was cut by 3 bases, the J end by 0 bases, with 9 bases between. Looked up from germline, CDR1 is ENHRY and CDR2 is SYGVKD. CDR3 loop: CAISETGSSGNTIYF. The CDR3 nucleotides are TGTGCCATCAGTGAAACAGGGAGCTCTGGAAACACCATATATTTT.

The chain combines TRBV5-6 with TRBJ1-5; no firm D call. Germline V gene sequence: CDR1 SGHDT, CDR2 YYEEEE. V dropped 1 base and J dropped 9 bases, with 11 bases sitting between them. The CDR3 consists of 13 residues. CDR3 in DNA: TGTGCCAGCAGCTTGTCAGGTTCTCCGCCCCAGCATTTT. It is translated as CASSLSGSPPQHF.

The chain carries TRBV5-1 and TRBJ2-1; D is possibly TRBD1 (6 bases). Trimming left V 4 bases short and J 9 bases short, with 14 bases between. CDR3 length: 13 residues. Germline CDR1 and CDR2: SGHRS and YFSETQ. For the CDR3, the DNA is TGCGCCAGCAGCCTAGGACAGTGGGGTGAGCAGTTCTTC. Amino acids: CASSLGQWGEQFF.

The table lists this clone with a few counts. The chain uses TRBV5-1 and TRBJ1-3; a possible D gene is TRBD1 (6 bases). Trimming cost V 3 bases and J 0 bases, with 16 bases left between them. CDR3 length equals 17 residues. Germline values: CDR1 SGHRS, CDR2 YFSETQ. CDR3 region: CASSYQQGMGSGNTIYF. The CDR3 DNA follows: TGCGCCAGCAGCTACCAACAGGGAATGGGCTCTGGAAACACCATATATTTT.

The CDR3 region is CATSDSLAGNTIYF. The CDR3 nucleotides read TGTGCCACCAGCGACAGTCTTGCTGGAAACACCATATATTTT. This chain joins TRBV24-1 and TRBJ1-3, with a tentative D call TRBD1 (5 bases). CDR3 length: 14 amino acids. The V end was cut by 7 bases, the J end by 2 bases, with 11 bases between. The V gene's germline CDR1 is KGHDR and CDR2 SFDVKD.

The chain combines TRBV4-1 with TRBJ1-2; tentative D call: TRBD1 (5 bases). This CDR3 contains 14 residues. Germline CDR1 reads MGHRA; CDR2 reads YSYEKL. V was trimmed by 1 base and J by 0 bases, leaving 6 bases between them. CDR3: CASSQGDSNYGYTF. CDR3 DNA sequence: TGCGCCAGCAGCCAAGGGGACTCTAACTATGGCTACACCTTC.

This clone was picked up one time. The V call is TRBV12-3 or TRBV12-4, the J call TRBJ1-1, with D unclear. The ends were cut back, 7 bases at V and 7 bases at J, with 10 bases in the middle. There are 11 residues in the CDR3. CDR3 protein: CASTTLDEAFF. CDR3 bases: TGTGCCAGCACCACCCTAGATGAAGCTTTCTTT.

The V and J genes are TRBV10-3 and TRBJ1-5; D possibly corresponds to TRBD1 (6 bases). Germline V gene data show CDR1 as ENHRY and CDR2 as SYGVKD. Trimming removed 5 bases at V and 4 bases at J, with 9 bases between. The CDR3 has 13 amino acids. CDR3: CAISRDINQPQHF. The CDR3 region has the DNA TGTGCCATCAGTCGGGACATTAATCAGCCCCAGCATTTT.

The gene calls are TRBV7-9 and TRBJ2-2; tentative D call: TRBD1 (5 bases). Trimming removed 5 bases at V and 5 bases at J, with 18 bases between. The CDR3 spans 16 residues. The germline V gene encodes CDR1 SEHNR and CDR2 FQNEAQ (reference sequence). CDR3 sequence (DNA): TGTGCCAGCAGCCAAATATGGACAAGGCAAACCGGGGAGCTGTTTTTT. Amino acids: CASSQIWTRQTGELFF.

V usage is TRBV19 and J usage is TRBJ1-5, with 9 nucleotides matching TRBD1. The V gene end was trimmed by 3 bases and the J gene end by 5 bases; junction bases not matched to a gene: 11. CDR3 length: 17 amino acids. Germline V lookup: CDR1 LNHDA, CDR2 SQIVND (reference sequence). CDR3 region: CASSIPRTGAAYQPQHF. CDR3 nucleotides: TGTGCCAGTAGTATCCCCCGGACAGGGGCCGCGTATCAGCCCCAGCATTTT.

The chain carries TRBV7-9 and TRBJ1-2, with D unresolved. Trimming cost V 0 bases and J 1 base, with 9 bases left between them. Germline assignment: CDR1 SEHNR and CDR2 FQNEAQ (reference sequence). This CDR3 spans 15 amino acids. The CDR3, as DNA: TGTGCCAGCAGCTTAGCGGAGGTTCGTAACTATGGCTACACCTTC. Translation: CASSLAEVRNYGYTF.

This clone was observed a handful of times. The chain links TRBV20-1 to TRBJ2-1; D uncertain. From germline, CDR1 is DFQATT and CDR2 SNEGSKA (reference sequence). This CDR3 region has 11 residues. Trimming shortened V by 5 bases and J by 8 bases, and 10 bases separated the two germline ends. The CDR3 protein is CSADIFDEQFF. In nucleotides, the CDR3 is TGCAGTGCTGACATATTTGATGAGCAGTTCTTC.

The chain couples TRBV11-1 to TRBJ2-3; 9 bases map to TRBD2. With 5 bases clipped from V and 5 bases from J, the junction kept 11 bases outside the gene matches. This CDR3 region has 16 residues. Germline V gene sequence: CDR1 SGHAT, CDR2 FQDESV (reference sequence). CDR3 sequence reads: CASSTRLAAGIDTQYF. The DNA for the CDR3 is TGTGCCAGCAGCACGAGACTAGCGGCAGGGATAGATACGCAGTATTTT. The variable domain in full, completed from reference TRBV11-1 and TRBJ2-3, reads EAEVAQSPRYKITEKSQAVAFWCDPISGHATLYWYRQILGQGPELLVQFQDESVVDDSQLPKDRFSAERLKGVDSTLKIQPAELGDSAMYLCASSTRLAAGIDTQYFGPGTRLTVL.

V usage is TRBV7-2 and J usage is TRBJ1-2; 7 bases fit TRBD1. The trim removed 2 bases at V and 1 base at J, leaving 4 bases unmatched. This CDR3 has 15 residues. The V gene's germline CDR1 is SGHTA and CDR2 FQGNSA. CDR3 DNA: TGTGCCAGCAGCTTAAGGGCAGGGGGTAACTATGGCTACACCTTC. Translated: CASSLRAGGNYGYTF. Complete variable domain (other parts from reference TRBV7-2 and TRBJ1-2): GAGVSQSPSNKVTEKGKDVELRCDPISGHTALYWYRQSLGQGLEFLIYFQGNSAPDKSGLPSDRFSAERTGGSVSTLTIQRTQQEDSAVYLCASSLRAGGNYGYTFGSGTRLTVV.

As DNA, the CDR3 is TGTGCCAGCCGTGCCTCAATCAGGGGTGAGACCCAGTACTTC. Translating gives CASRASIRGETQYF. The V and J genes are TRBV6-4 and TRBJ2-5; weak D call: TRBD1 (6 bases). With 8 bases removed from V and 5 bases from J, the gap between germline ends came to 18 bases. This CDR3 has 14 residues. The V gene's germline CDR1 is MRHNA and CDR2 SNTAGT.

This clone was found once. The V call is TRBV3-1 (or the pseudogene TRBV3-2), the J call TRBJ2-3, with 11 bases identical to TRBD2. Germline V gene data show CDR1 as LGHDT and CDR2 as YNNKEL (reference sequence). J was trimmed by 4 bases and V by 3 bases; bases with no gene match: 6. This CDR3 is 16 amino acids long. Here the CDR3 DNA reads TGTGCCAGCAGCCAGGTAGCGGGGGGGAATTCAGATACGCAGTATTTT. This gives the protein CASSQVAGGNSDTQYF.

This clone was recorded only once. The chain recombines TRBV5-6 with TRBJ1-2; D unclear. CDR3 length equals 12 residues. V was shortened by 4 bases and J by 3 bases, with 7 bases between the two germline ends. Germline CDR1 SGHDT, CDR2 YYEEEE. CDR3 amino acids: CASSQLDYGYTF. The CDR3 region has the DNA TGTGCCAGCAGCCAATTAGACTATGGCTACACCTTC.